The sequence of this T cell receptor beta chain was determined in a study of CD8+CD57+ T cells in acquired aplastic anemia. Study-wide background: DNA from sorted CD4+ and CD8+ cells averaged approximately 3.2 ug.

Germline V lookup: CDR1 SNHLY, CDR2 FYNNEI. V gave up 3 bases and J gave up 8 bases, with 11 bases separating them. The CDR3 covers 13 residues. A remark on this clonotype: Its antigen is unidentified.

The study profiled TCR beta VDJ and CDR3 using genomic DNA as template. From the reads, TCRdb called clonotypes with MiXCR, one entry per CDR3 protein. The table shows under 40,000 distinct CDR3 sequences, with more than 65% occurring only once. Study findings and constraints: CD8+ Simpson's diversity did not differ significantly between patients and controls. Over 25 CD8+ CDR3 sequences occurred in both the patients and the controls.

This TCR derives from a human donor in good health, serving as a control. The chain links TRBV2 to TRBJ2-1; D unresolved. Material for sequencing was sorted CD4+, CD8+, or CD8+CD57+ T cells (not recorded which) from PBMCs. The CDR3 coding sequence is TGTGCCAGCAGTGATGGGCGCCGGGATGAGCAGTTCTTC. Protein product: CASSDGRRDEQFF.